This passage covers 18 T cell receptor beta chains from one sample sequenced in a study of cytotoxic CD8 clonotypes in ibrutinib-treated CLL. The table came from immunoSEQ multiplex PCR; TCRdb's copy has only in-frame clones and leaves some out. Altogether 150,000 to 200,000 clones are present, more than 75% being singletons, with the ten largest covering around 2%. The sequencing here drew on PBMCs, taken after 12 months of ibrutinib treatment. These receptors originate from a human donor with chronic lymphocytic leukemia.

In this sample, this clone turned up many times. The chain recombines TRBV29-1 with TRBJ1-2, with D unclear. This CDR3 is 11 amino acids long. V lost 3 bases, J lost 8 bases, and 10 bases lay in between. Looked up from germline, CDR1 is SQVTM and CDR2 is ANQGSEA. As DNA, the CDR3 is TGCAGCGTTGATAGAGGTCTCGGCTACACCTTC. It encodes CSVDRGLGYTF.

The genes are TRBV25-1 and TRBJ1-1; D call uncertain. CDR1 is MGHDK, CDR2 SYGVNS, per germline. The V end lost 3 bases, the J end lost 4 bases, and 9 bases lay between the germline ends. The CDR3 length is 13 residues. CDR3 sequence (DNA): TGTGCCAGCAGTGACGGGCCGGGCACTGAAGCTTTCTTT. Translated, it gives CASSDGPGTEAFF.

The chain links TRBV7-6 to TRBJ1-2; D remains ambiguous. The V end lost 2 bases, the J end lost 4 bases, and 11 bases lay between the germline ends. Germline V gene data show CDR1 as SGHVS and CDR2 as FNYEAQ. The CDR3 is 14 residues long. CDR3 nucleotide sequence: TGTGCCAGCAGCTTAAATGGCGAGGGCTATGGCTACACCTTC. Encoded protein: CASSLNGEGYGYTF.

The chain couples TRBV19 to TRBJ2-5; D not resolved. The length of the CDR3 is 16 residues. The germline V gene encodes CDR1 LNHDA and CDR2 SQIVND (reference sequence). V lost 2 bases and J lost 0, with 13 bases in between. The CDR3 protein is CASSIRETFYQETQYF. CDR3 nucleotides: TGTGCCAGTAGTATAAGGGAAACGTTCTACCAAGAGACCCAGTACTTC.

The chain is built from TRBV7-8 and TRBJ1-5; tentatively, D is TRBD1 (6 bases). Trimming took off 1 base at V and 2 bases at J, with 15 bases between the two ends. CDR1 is SGHVS, CDR2 FQNEAQ, per germline. The CDR3 consists of 17 residues. In nucleotides, the CDR3 is TGTGCCAGCAGCTTAGTGATGGGGGGGCTGCGCAATCAGCCCCAGCATTTT. Translating it yields CASSLVMGGLRNQPQHF.

The rearrangement uses TRBV19 and TRBJ2-1, with TRBD2 identical over 8 bases. The germline gives CDR1 LNHDA, CDR2 SQIVND (reference sequence). J gave up 6 bases and V 6 bases, and 7 bases lay outside the gene matches. The CDR3 totals 14 residues. CDR3 loop: CASSGTRVSNEQFF. In DNA form, the CDR3 reads TGTGCCAGTAGCGGGACTAGAGTTAGCAATGAGCAGTTCTTC. Variable domain in full (rest from reference TRBV19 and TRBJ2-1): DGGITQSPKYLFRKEGQNVTLSCEQNLNHDAMYWYRQDPGQGLRLIYYSQIVNDFQKGDIAEGYSVSREKKESFPLTVTSAQKNPTAFYLCASSGTRVSNEQFFGPGTRLTVL.

The J gene is TRBJ1-1, the V gene TRBV19; D gene uncertain. This CDR3 region has 13 residues. The V gene lost 9 bases and the J gene lost 1 base, with 12 bases spanning the gap. The germline V gene has CDR1 LNHDA and CDR2 SQIVND (reference sequence). CDR3 region: CASARARNTEAFF. The DNA of the CDR3 is TGTGCCAGCGCCCGGGCTCGGAACACTGAAGCTTTCTTT. The variable domain in full, with the rest retrieved from reference TRBV19 and TRBJ1-1, is DGGITQSPKYLFRKEGQNVTLSCEQNLNHDAMYWYRQDPGQGLRLIYYSQIVNDFQKGDIAEGYSVSREKKESFPLTVTSAQKNPTAFYLCASARARNTEAFFGQGTRLTVV.

The chain joins TRBV15 to TRBJ1-1; D perhaps matches TRBD1 (5 bases). Germline V gives CDR1 LNHNV, CDR2 YYDKDF (reference sequence). The CDR3 is made up of 14 amino acids. Trimming took 0 bases from V and 5 from J, leaving 10 bases between them. The CDR3, as DNA: TGTGCCACCAGCAGAGATCCAGGGTGGACTGAAGCTTTCTTT. Translation: CATSRDPGWTEAFF.

V is TRBV5-1 and J is TRBJ1-3, with D perhaps TRBD1 (5 bases). Germline CDR1 reads SGHRS; CDR2 reads YFSETQ. The V end lost 4 bases, the J end lost 0 bases, and 11 bases lay between the germline ends. CDR3 length: 15 amino acids. The CDR3 sequence is CASSPEGSSGNTIYF. Written as DNA, the CDR3 is TGCGCCAGCAGCCCCGAGGGGTCCTCTGGAAACACCATATATTTT. Based on the CDR3 plus reference TRBV5-1 and TRBJ1-3, the full variable domain is KAGVTQTPRYLIKTRGQQVTLSCSPISGHRSVSWYQQTPGQGLQFLFEYFSETQRNKGNFPGRFSGRQFSNSRSEMNVSTLELGDSALYLCASSPEGSSGNTIYFGEGSWLTVV.

The gene calls are TRBV6-5 and TRBJ2-7, with D unresolved. With 5 bases removed from V and 5 bases from J, the gap between germline ends came to 10 bases. The CDR3 runs 12 residues. Looked up from germline, CDR1 is MNHEY and CDR2 is SVGAGI. This CDR3 is CASSNPSNEQYF. As DNA, the CDR3 is TGTGCCAGCAGTAACCCGTCAAACGAGCAGTACTTC.

The chain combines TRBV27 with TRBJ2-5, with 12 bases identical to TRBD2. V lost 6 bases and J lost 0; bases outside the gene matches: 11. CDR3 length equals 18 residues. Germline V lookup: CDR1 MNHEY, CDR2 SMNVEV (reference sequence). The CDR3 is CASSPLAGGWDYQETQYF. The CDR3 DNA follows: TGTGCCAGCAGCCCACTAGCGGGAGGTTGGGATTACCAAGAGACCCAGTACTTC.

CDR3 DNA: TGTGCCAGCAGGGGGACAGGGGTCGGGGAGCTGTTTTTT. It specifies CASRGTGVGELFF. The chain has TRBV28 and TRBJ2-2, with 10 bases that match TRBD1. Germline CDR1 is MDHEN and CDR2 is SYDVKM. V was clipped by 6 bases and J by 7 bases; unmatched bases: 2. The CDR3 has 13 residues.

V is TRBV18 and J is TRBJ2-7, with 7 bases aligning to TRBD1. The germline gives CDR1 KGHSH, CDR2 LQKENI. V gave up 3 bases and J gave up 3 bases; unmatched junction bases: 17. This CDR3 has 18 amino acids. CDR3 sequence: CASSPFTTAGQEFYEQYF. The CDR3 region has the DNA TGTGCCAGCTCACCTTTTACAACAGCCGGACAGGAATTCTACGAGCAGTACTTC.

The chain is built from TRBV7-2 and TRBJ2-7, with 9 bases identical to TRBD2. V lost 0 bases and J lost 3; bases outside the gene matches: 9. Germline CDR1 is SGHTA and CDR2 is FQGNSA. The CDR3 is 17 residues long. The CDR3 bases are TGTGCCAGCAGCTTAGCTACTAGCGGGTCCTGGGGCTACGAGCAGTACTTC. Residues: CASSLATSGSWGYEQYF.

J is TRBJ1-1 and V is TRBV6-1; TRBD1 might be the D (5 bases). Trimming took 6 bases from V and 0 from J, leaving 11 bases between them. The V gene's germline CDR1 is MNHNS and CDR2 SASEGT. The CDR3 spans 14 residues. CDR3 in DNA: TGTGCCAGCAGAGACGGGACGTTGAACACTGAAGCTTTCTTT. The encoded protein is CASRDGTLNTEAFF.

This chain uses TRBV4-2 with TRBJ2-7; unclear D gene. The CDR3 extends over 12 amino acids. The germline V and J ends were trimmed by 1 base and 1 base, with 2 bases remaining between them. Per germline, CDR1 LGHNA and CDR2 YNFKEQ. The CDR3 here is CASSQGSYEQYF. The CDR3 nucleotides read TGTGCCAGCAGCCAAGGGTCCTACGAGCAGTACTTC.

The chain has TRBV2 and TRBJ1-3; D not certain. CDR1 SNHLY and CDR2 FYNNEI come from the germline V gene. The CDR3 is made up of 16 amino acids. V shed 4 bases and J shed 0 bases, with 13 bases lying between them. DNA of the CDR3: TGTGCCAGCAGTGTGAACCAACCCAGCTCTGGAAACACCATATATTTT. This codes for CASSVNQPSSGNTIYF.

The V call is TRBV4-3, the J call TRBJ1-2; maybe TRBD1 (5 bases). V was trimmed by 2 bases and J by 0 bases, leaving 13 bases between them. Germline-derived CDR1 and CDR2 are LGHNA and YSLEER. This CDR3 is 16 amino acids long. The CDR3 is CASSQYGGGTNYGYTF. The CDR3 nucleotides are TGCGCCAGCAGCCAATATGGCGGGGGGACTAACTATGGCTACACCTTC.